This paragraph reports one TCR beta chain. The data originate from a study of identical twins. TCRdb passed the 5' RACE reads through MiXCR, listing each CDR3 protein once. The data show fewer than 500,000 distinct CDR3 sequences, 20% to 30% seen once. The V and J ends lost 7 bases and 4 bases, in that order; junction bases with no gene match: 2. There are 12 residues in the CDR3. This sample also belongs to another study, concerning T cells expressing NK-cell markers. As that study records: Restricting sorting to alpha-beta TCR T cells was achieved in several experiments by an anti-gamma-delta TCR antibody. The study found dominant NKG2C+ clonotypes at 1.0-7.0% of CD8+ T cells in about six donors. These clonotypes, the leaders elsewhere, also led the CD3+CD56-NKG2C+ fraction in several donors. HCMV specificity of expanded NKG2C+ T cell clones remained unclear.

The specimen was CD4+ T cells sorted from blood. The gene calls are TRBV12-3 or TRBV12-4 and TRBJ2-3; 7 bases are a match to TRBD1. The receptor comes from a woman younger than 30 in good health. CDR3 nucleotides: TGTGCCAGCAACAGGGGACCAGATACGCAGTATTTT. This gives the protein CASNRGPDTQYF.